This TCR beta chain was sequenced during a study of OX40 agonist ivuxolimab in advanced cancers. The study, taken as a whole, reports: CD8+ T cells (on average) carried more expanded clones than CD4+ T cells.

This clone has only a few counts. Antigen unknown. The table came from immunoSEQ multiplex PCR; TCRdb's copy has only in-frame clones and leaves some out. Of more than 85,000 clones in the sample, 87% were seen once. The CDR3 covers 12 residues. Germline assignment: CDR1 LNHDA and CDR2 SQIVND (reference sequence). Losses at the gene ends were 10 bases for V and 2 bases for J; bases not matched to a gene: 5. The starting material was CD4+ or CD8+ T cells sorted from blood, obtained in a trial of the OX40 agonist ivuxolimab. The chain recombines TRBV19 with TRBJ2-7; 7 nucleotides agree with TRBD1. This clonotype was obtained from an adult with an advanced solid tumor such as melanoma, head and neck, liver or kidney cancer. The chain's CDR3 is CATSTGAYEQYF. CDR3 coding DNA: TGTGCCACCAGTACAGGGGCCTACGAGCAGTACTTC.